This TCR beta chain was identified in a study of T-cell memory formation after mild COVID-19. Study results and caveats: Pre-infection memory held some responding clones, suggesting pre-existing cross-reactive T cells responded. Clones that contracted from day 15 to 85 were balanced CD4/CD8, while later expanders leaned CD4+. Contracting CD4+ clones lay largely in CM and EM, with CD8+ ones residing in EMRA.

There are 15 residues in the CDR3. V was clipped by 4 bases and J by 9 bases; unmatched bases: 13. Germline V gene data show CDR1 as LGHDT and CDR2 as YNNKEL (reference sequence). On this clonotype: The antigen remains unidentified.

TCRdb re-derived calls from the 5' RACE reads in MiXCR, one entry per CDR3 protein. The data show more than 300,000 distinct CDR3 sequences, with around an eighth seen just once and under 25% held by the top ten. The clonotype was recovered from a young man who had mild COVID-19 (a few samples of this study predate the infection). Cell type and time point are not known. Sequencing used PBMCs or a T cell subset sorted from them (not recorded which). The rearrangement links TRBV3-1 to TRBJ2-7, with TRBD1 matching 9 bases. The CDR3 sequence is CASSPWDRDPSRQYF. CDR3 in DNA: TGTGCCAGCAGCCCCTGGGACAGGGATCCATCAAGGCAGTACTTC.